The 20 T cell receptor beta chains below all came from one sample that was sequenced in a study of cytomegalovirus exposure and HLA in healthy donors. With 60 Vbeta and 13 Jbeta primers, the PCR was carried out. Data came from immunoSEQ multiplex PCR; TCRdb stores just in-frame clones and leaves some out. The sample lists under 200,000 clones, approximately 80% occurring once. Material for sequencing was PBMCs. These receptors were collected from a young man in good health and CMV-seropositive.

The chain links TRBV21-1 to TRBJ2-4; TRBD2, the D gene given by the table, was not confirmed from the DNA. TRBV21-1 is an annotated pseudogene. This CDR3 has 18 residues. The CDR3 protein is CASSKELAGGGSKNIQYF. The CDR3 bases are TGTGCCAGCAGCAAAGAGTTGGCGGGAGGTGGGTCCAAAAACATTCAGTACTTC.

For this clone: The DNA is left out, because the CDR3 cannot be placed on it with certainty; the CDR3 is given as TCRdb lists it. The gene calls are TRBV2 and TRBJ1-3; the table's D call, TRBD1, has no DNA check behind it. The CDR3 numbers 17 amino acids, ends counted. Germline loops: CDR1 SNHLY, CDR2 FYNNEI. CDR3: CASILGTAYISGNTIYF.

This sequence joins TRBV19 and TRBJ1-1; TRBD1 is a possible D gene (5 bases). The V gene lost 6 bases and the J gene lost 2 bases, with 13 bases spanning the gap. The germline V gene has CDR1 LNHDA and CDR2 SQIVND (reference sequence). The CDR3 loop spans 14 amino acids. The chain's CDR3 is CASRRTNPNTEAFF. The CDR3 DNA sequence: TGTGCCAGTAGGAGGACAAACCCTAACACTGAAGCTTTCTTT.

The rearrangement links TRBV15 to TRBJ2-3; TRBD2 aligns across 11 bases. Germline values: CDR1 LNHNV, CDR2 YYDKDF (reference sequence). The CDR3 totals 20 residues. V shed 5 bases, J shed 3 bases, and the junction held 19 bases outside the gene matches. Here the CDR3 reads CATSGFPGDLTSGSTDTQYF. CDR3 DNA: TGTGCCACCAGCGGGTTCCCCGGGGACCTAACTAGCGGGAGTACAGATACGCAGTATTTT.

The rearrangement uses TRBV6-5 and TRBJ2-1; 9 bases align to TRBD1. V was pared by 4 bases and J by 3 bases, with 4 bases of the junction left unmatched. Germline CDR1 and CDR2: MNHEY and SVGAGI. This CDR3 region has 15 residues. In DNA form, the CDR3 reads TGTGCCAGCAGTTTTGACAGGGGGAGCTACAATGAGCAGTTCTTC. It yields the protein CASSFDRGSYNEQFF.

The chain employs TRBV25-1 and TRBJ2-3, with 11 bases that match TRBD1. The CDR3 loop spans 17 amino acids. CDR1 is MGHDK and CDR2 is SYGVNS in the germline V gene. J gave up 0 bases and V 5 bases, and 7 bases lay outside the gene matches. The CDR3, as DNA: TGTGCCAGCAGTATCAGGACAGGGGGCAGAAGCACAGATACGCAGTATTTT. Its translation: CASSIRTGGRSTDTQYF.

The V call is TRBV7-3, the J call TRBJ1-2, with D uncertain. The CDR3 is 14 residues long. With 4 bases removed from V and 7 bases from J, the gap between germline ends came to 16 bases. The germline V gene encodes CDR1 SGHTA and CDR2 FQGTGA. CDR3 loop: CASSSRIGRVGYTF. For the CDR3, the DNA is TGTGCCAGCAGCTCCCGAATTGGGAGAGTTGGCTACACCTTC.

The rearrangement uses TRBV12-5 and TRBJ2-1; 8 bases map to TRBD2. After removal of 4 bases from V and 5 bases from J, the junction contained 22 bases not matched to a gene. The germline V gene has CDR1 LGHNT and CDR2 FRNRAP. This CDR3 comprises 20 residues. DNA for the CDR3: TGTGCTAGTGGTTCGCCCGCGGGGGGCGCCTCCCCTGACCTTAACAATGAGCAGTTCTTC. It specifies CASGSPAGGASPDLNNEQFF.

This chain uses TRBV14 with TRBJ2-7; TRBD2 is a possible D gene (6 bases). The CDR3 covers 13 residues. V was pared by 0 bases and J by 5 bases, with 8 bases between. Germline lookup yields CDR1 SGHDN and CDR2 FVKESK. The CDR3 region is CASSQESGDEQYF. CDR3 bases: TGTGCCAGCAGCCAAGAATCGGGGGACGAGCAGTACTTC.

The chain links TRBV6-1 to TRBJ1-3; 7 positions agree with TRBD1. Germline CDR1 and CDR2: MNHNS and SASEGT. With 11 bases clipped from V and 2 bases from J, the junction kept 6 bases outside the gene matches. The CDR3 is made up of 13 amino acids. In DNA, the CDR3 is TGTGCCGGCCAGGGGGTCACTGGAAACACCATATATTTT. The encoded protein is CAGQGVTGNTIYF.

This clone was picked up a small number of times. This chain connects TRBV5-4 to TRBJ1-2; D perhaps matches TRBD1 (5 bases). The CDR3 consists of 14 residues. Trimming took off 2 bases at V and 3 bases at J, with 11 bases between the two ends. Germline CDR1 SGHNT, CDR2 YYREEE (reference sequence). The CDR3 sequence: CASSFQGGDYGYTF. As DNA, the CDR3 is TGTGCCAGCAGCTTTCAGGGAGGCGACTATGGCTACACCTTC. The complete variable domain, with remaining parts taken from reference TRBV5-4 and TRBJ1-2, reads ETGVTQSPTHLIKTRGQQVTLRCSSQSGHNTVSWYQQALGQGPQFIFQYYREEENGRGNFPPRFSGLQFPNYSSELNVNALELDDSALYLCASSFQGGDYGYTFGSGTRLTVV.

J is TRBJ2-1 and V is TRBV25-1; the match to TRBD2 covers 8 bases. Losses at the gene ends were 3 bases for V and 3 bases for J; bases not matched to a gene: 13. The CDR3 runs 18 residues. The germline CDR1 and CDR2 sequences are MGHDK and SYGVNS. CDR3 sequence: CASSESLGSSGLYNEQFF. The CDR3 DNA reads as TGTGCCAGCAGTGAGTCCTTGGGATCTAGCGGGCTCTACAATGAGCAGTTCTTC.

The V call is TRBV6-1, the J call TRBJ1-1; 7 positions agree with TRBD1. Germline V CDR1 and CDR2: MNHNS, SASEGT. The CDR3 consists of 14 residues. Unmatched junction bases numbered 10, after V lost 4 bases and J lost 8 bases. The CDR3: CASSALTGFLEAFF. The CDR3 DNA reads as TGTGCCAGCAGTGCTCTGACAGGGTTTCTGGAAGCTTTCTTT.

V usage is TRBV7-2 and J usage is TRBJ2-7; TRBD2 aligns across 8 bases. CDR3 length: 14 residues. Per the germline V gene, CDR1 is SGHTA and CDR2 is FQGNSA. With V trimmed by 8 bases and J by 1 base, 7 bases remained unmatched. CDR3 DNA: TGTGCCAGCGGACCGGGACTAGGGTCCTACGAGCAGTACTTC. Translating it yields CASGPGLGSYEQYF.

The rearrangement uses TRBV5-4 and TRBJ2-5; the match to TRBD1 covers 8 bases. V shed 6 bases, J shed 11 bases, and the junction held 12 bases outside the gene matches. CDR1 and CDR2 (germline): SGHNT, YYREEE (reference sequence). The CDR3 spans 13 residues. The CDR3 bases are TGTGCCAGCAACGACAGGGGTCATGGGGAGCAGTACTTC. This sequence encodes CASNDRGHGEQYF.

This clone was observed a few times. This sequence joins TRBV7-3 and TRBJ1-2, with D uncertain. Trimming pared 5 bases from V and 2 bases from J, leaving 15 bases between. Looked up from germline, CDR1 is SGHTA and CDR2 is FQGTGA. The CDR3 totals 15 residues. CDR3 sequence (DNA): TGTGCCAGCAGCCCGGTCCACGACACAAACTATGGCTACACCTTC. It specifies CASSPVHDTNYGYTF.

The CDR3 DNA reads as TGTGCCAGCAGCTTGCAGGTCTCGCCCTGGCAGTACTTC. This codes for CASSLQVSPWQYF. The rearrangement links TRBV7-2 to TRBJ2-7; D gene uncertain. This CDR3 contains 13 residues. Germline CDR1 SGHTA, CDR2 FQGNSA. Trimming stripped 3 bases from V and 9 bases from J, with 15 bases between. The full variable domain, rest sourced from reference TRBV7-2 and TRBJ2-7, is GAGVSQSPSNKVTEKGKDVELRCDPISGHTALYWYRQSLGQGLEFLIYFQGNSAPDKSGLPSDRFSAERTGGSVSTLTIQRTQQEDSAVYLCASSLQVSPWQYFGPGTRLTVT.

The chain couples TRBV7-2 to TRBJ2-1; 9 bases are a match to TRBD2. Trimming cost V 5 bases and J 12 bases; bases outside gene matches: 14. This CDR3 is 15 amino acids long. Germline V lookup: CDR1 SGHTA, CDR2 FQGNSA. The CDR3 reads CASSQRGAVEGGQFF. The CDR3 region has the DNA TGTGCCAGCAGCCAGCGGGGGGCGGTGGAGGGTGGGCAGTTCTTC.

The chain links TRBV27 to TRBJ1-3; TRBD1 is a possible D gene (6 bases). The CDR3 totals 16 residues. V dropped 5 bases and J dropped 2 bases, with 16 bases sitting between them. Germline V CDR1 and CDR2: MNHEY, SMNVEV (reference sequence). CDR3: CASSKNRDETGNTIYF. CDR3 bases: TGTGCCAGCAGTAAAAACAGGGACGAAACTGGAAACACCATATATTTT.

The rearrangement joins TRBV5-4 to TRBJ2-2; 10 nucleotides align to TRBD1. CDR3 length: 17 residues. The V gene's germline CDR1 is SGHNT and CDR2 YYREEE (reference sequence). V lost 0 bases to trimming and J lost 4 bases; unmatched junction nucleotides: 6. In DNA form, the CDR3 reads TGTGCCAGCAGCTTGGCAAGACAGGGGGCGAGCACCGGGGAGCTGTTTTTT. It codes for CASSLARQGASTGELFF.